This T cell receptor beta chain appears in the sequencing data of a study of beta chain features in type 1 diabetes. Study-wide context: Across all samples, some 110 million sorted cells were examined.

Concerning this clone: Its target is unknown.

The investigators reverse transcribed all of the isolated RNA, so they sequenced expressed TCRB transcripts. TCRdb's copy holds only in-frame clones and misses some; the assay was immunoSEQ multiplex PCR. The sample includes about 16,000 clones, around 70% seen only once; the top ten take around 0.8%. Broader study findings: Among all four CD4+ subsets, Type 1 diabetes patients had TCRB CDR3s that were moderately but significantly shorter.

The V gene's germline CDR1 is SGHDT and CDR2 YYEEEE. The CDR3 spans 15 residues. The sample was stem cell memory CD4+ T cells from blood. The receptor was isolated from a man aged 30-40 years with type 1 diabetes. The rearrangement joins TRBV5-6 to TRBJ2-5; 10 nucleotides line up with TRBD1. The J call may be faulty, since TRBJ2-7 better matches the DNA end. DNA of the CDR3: TGTGCCAGCAGCTTTGTGGACAGGGGGATGAACGAGCAGTACTTC. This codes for CASSFVDRGMNEQYF.